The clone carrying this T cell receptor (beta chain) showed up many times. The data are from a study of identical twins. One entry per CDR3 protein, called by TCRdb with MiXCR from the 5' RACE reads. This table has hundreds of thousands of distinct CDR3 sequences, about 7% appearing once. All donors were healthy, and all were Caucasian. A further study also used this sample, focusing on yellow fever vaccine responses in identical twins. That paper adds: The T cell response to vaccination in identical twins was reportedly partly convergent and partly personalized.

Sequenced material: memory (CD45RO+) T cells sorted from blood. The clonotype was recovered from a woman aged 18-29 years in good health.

CDR3 protein: CASTTFRGDTGELFF. CDR3 DNA: TGCGCCAGCACAACCTTCCGGGGAGACACCGGGGAGCTGTTTTTT. The chain combines TRBV5-1 with TRBJ2-2; TRBD2 might be the D (5 bases). The CDR3 is 15 residues long. V lost 6 bases and J 3 bases, leaving 15 bases between the germline ends. Germline V gives CDR1 SGHRS, CDR2 YFSETQ.